Listed here are 4 T cell receptor beta chains from one sample, sequenced in a study of CD8+CD57+ T cells in acquired aplastic anemia. Both TCR beta VDJ combination and CDR3 sequence profiling were carried out. Genomic DNA was the template for this profiling. MiXCR, run by TCRdb on the reads, gives a single entry per CDR3 protein. The sample lists some 200,000 distinct CDR3 sequences; 34% were seen once. Material: sorted CD4+, CD8+, or CD8+CD57+ T cells (not recorded which) from PBMCs. Every receptor here comes from a human donor in good health, serving as a control.

This clonotype was found many times. The V call is TRBV16, the J call TRBJ1-2, with D uncertain. V was trimmed by 0 bases and J by 4 bases, leaving 9 bases between them. The CDR3 loop spans 14 amino acids. Germline V gives CDR1 KGHSY, CDR2 FQNENV. The CDR3 region has the DNA TGTGCCAGCAGCCAATCAGGTTCTGGCTATGGCTACACCTTC. Encoded protein: CASSQSGSGYGYTF.

As concerns this clonotype: A read error may explain this, as a much larger clone is one base away. This sequence joins TRBV10-3 and TRBJ1-2; tentatively, D is TRBD1 (6 bases). Germline CDR1 and CDR2: ENHRY and SYGVKD. The V end was cut by 6 bases, the J end by 4 bases, with 24 bases between. The CDR3 sequence is 17 residues long. The CDR3 loop is CAIRARTDEQNLYGYTF. The CDR3 region has the DNA TGTGCCATCAGGGCCCGGACAGACGAACAAAACCTCTATGGCTACACCTTC.

The rearrangement joins TRBV19 to TRBJ1-2; 8 bases are shared with TRBD1. This CDR3 is built from 16 residues. After removal of 0 bases from V and 4 bases from J, the junction contained 7 bases not matched to a gene. CDR1 is LNHDA, CDR2 SQIVND, per germline (reference sequence). CDR3 sequence (DNA): TGTGCCAGTAGTATAGACGCAGGACAGGGCGTCTATGGCTACACCTTC. It codes for CASSIDAGQGVYGYTF.

The chain is built from TRBV10-3 and TRBJ1-2, with 9 bases aligning to TRBD1. The CDR3 has 12 residues. Germline V CDR1 and CDR2: ENHRY, SYGVKD. With 10 bases clipped from V and 4 bases from J, the junction kept 4 bases outside the gene matches. In DNA form, the CDR3 reads TGTGCCACCGGACAGGGGCTCTATGGCTACACCTTC. It codes for CATGQGLYGYTF.